This TCR beta chain was recovered during a study of blood T cell repertoires in COVID-19 (dated by TCRdb to about 2020). Regarding the study in general: The collaborator samples originated in the United States, Italy and Spain and spanned the acute and convalescent phases of COVID-19. The samples were drawn from the first 160 participants of the ongoing ImmuneRACE study and from 1,254 subjects provided by 6 global collaborators. The material from the prospective study consisted of cDNA or gDNA derived from T cells, B-cell-depleted T cells, or PBMCs. The dataset comprised deeply sampled blood TCRbeta repertoires from subjects exposed to, actively infected with, or recovered from COVID-19. Sample metadata almost always included a de-identified subject ID, COVID-19 status, age in years and sex. The repertoires were released in a freely available public database meant as a resource for research on the immune response to SARS-CoV-2. Where HLA class I and class II types were available, the types were taken from metadata supplied by the sample provider, not from assay-based typing. On the study overall, not on this receptor specifically: The quantity of clinical and demographic metadata differed by source and by participant and was supplied without curation.

TCRbeta CDR3 regions were amplified from genomic DNA by means of the immunoSEQ Assay, a bias-controlled multiplex PCR. The paper's data handling went like this. The number of nucleated cells in each sample was estimated by amplification of reference gene primers within the assay. To quantify the absolute abundance of each unique TCRbeta CDR3 rearrangement, sequence reads were collapsed and filtered. For each sample, productive Simpson clonality was calculated as the square root of Simpson's diversity index across productive rearrangements. TCRdb provides this immuneACCESS table in a form limited to in-frame rearrangements. Some clones are lacking; in checked studies, under half of them reflect an unresolved V gene, and why the rest are absent is not known. V and J calls and clone size are copied from that table; D and trimming were computed from the DNA. This sample holds fewer than 250,000 clones; about 86% were observed only once. Of the sample, 3.8% falls within the top ten clones.

Points on this clone: Its binding antigen is unknown. No much larger clone exists at a distance of one base, and base qualities are not known.

Participants in the prospective study were enrolled through a virtual design, were aged 18 to 89 years, and lived in about 25 United States geographic areas. To assign participants to cohorts, the prospective study relied on clinical history that participants themselves reported in a screening survey and a study questionnaire. In the prospective study, mobile phlebotomists collected whole blood, serum and a nasopharyngeal or oropharyngeal swab from each participant. Additional blood draws and questionnaires over an approximately two-month period could optionally be provided by prospective study participants. Blood samples from the prospective study were shipped frozen or at room temperature prior to DNA extraction. Spanning cysteine to phenylalanine, the CDR3 consists of 14 amino acids. The CDR3 DNA has 42 bases and is translated from base 1. CDR1 MNHEY and CDR2 SVGEGT were looked up in the germline V gene. Here V drops 4 bases and J drops 3 bases, and the junction holds 6 bases not matched to any gene.

The TCR sequence derives from a woman in her thirties or forties with acute COVID-19. The specimen was PBMCs or T cells enriched from blood (not recorded which). Recombination connected TRBV6-2 or TRBV6-3 to TRBJ2-7, with 7 bases aligning to TRBD1. The CDR3 amino acid sequence is: CASSSWDRNYEQYF. The nucleotide sequence reads as follows: TGTGCCAGCAGTTCTTGGGACAGAAACTACGAGCAGTACTTC.